This TCR beta chain was sequenced in a study of blood T cell repertoires in COVID-19. This clone was seen more than once but under ten times. Measured with immunoSEQ multiplex PCR; TCRdb has only the in-frame clones, and not every one. This table has around 77,000 clones, approximately 85% appearing once. The source is a man older than 75 with acute or convalescent COVID-19. Sequenced material: peripheral blood.

CDR3 coding DNA: TGTGCCAGCAGTCGGGATTTAGCTAACTATGGCTACACCTTC. Translated: CASSRDLANYGYTF. The chain uses TRBV6-5 and TRBJ1-2; no clear D. Germline CDR1 reads MNHEY; CDR2 reads SVGAGI. V gave up 5 bases and J gave up 0 bases, with 10 bases separating them. The CDR3 consists of 14 residues.